A single TCR beta chain is shown here with its context. These data come from a study of cytomegalovirus exposure and HLA in healthy donors. On the study more broadly: The platform used for the approximately 120 validation repertoires matched that of the approximately 620 first-cohort repertoires, a later analysis reported.

Germline V CDR1 and CDR2: MDHEN, SYDVKM. The V segment lost 6 bases and the J segment 3 bases; nucleotides outside the gene matches: 9. The CDR3 loop spans 15 amino acids. This table comes from immunoSEQ multiplex PCR, and its TCRdb copy is limited to in-frame clones, with some not included. The sample consists of a few hundred thousand clones, roughly nine tenths of them appearing once. The clonotype originates from a man younger than 35 in good health and CMV-seropositive. Sequenced input: PBMCs. This chain uses TRBV28 with TRBJ2-7, with 9 bases matching TRBD1. CDR3 sequence: CASRVGQGKNYEQYF. The CDR3 DNA reads as TGTGCCAGCAGGGTTGGACAGGGGAAAAACTACGAGCAGTACTTC.